This T cell receptor (beta chain) emerged from a study of blood T cell repertoires in COVID-19. For the study at large: Samples of COVID-19 (acute and convalescent) were obtained from the United States, Italy and Spain.

Method: immunoSEQ multiplex PCR; TCRdb's copy keeps in-frame clones and lacks some. Of over 90,000 clones in the sample, around 86% are singletons; the top ten hold 3%. The junction had 3 bases not matched to a gene; V was cut back by 5 bases and J by 3 bases. Germline V gene data show CDR1 as MNHEY and CDR2 as SVGAGI. CDR3 length: 13 residues. V usage is TRBV6-5 and J usage is TRBJ1-1; TRBD1 aligns across 7 bases. The source of this sequence is a man over 45 with active or convalescent COVID-19. What was sequenced was peripheral blood. CDR3 residues: CASSQTGYTEAFF. The CDR3 DNA follows: TGTGCCAGCAGTCAGACAGGGTACACTGAAGCTTTCTTT.